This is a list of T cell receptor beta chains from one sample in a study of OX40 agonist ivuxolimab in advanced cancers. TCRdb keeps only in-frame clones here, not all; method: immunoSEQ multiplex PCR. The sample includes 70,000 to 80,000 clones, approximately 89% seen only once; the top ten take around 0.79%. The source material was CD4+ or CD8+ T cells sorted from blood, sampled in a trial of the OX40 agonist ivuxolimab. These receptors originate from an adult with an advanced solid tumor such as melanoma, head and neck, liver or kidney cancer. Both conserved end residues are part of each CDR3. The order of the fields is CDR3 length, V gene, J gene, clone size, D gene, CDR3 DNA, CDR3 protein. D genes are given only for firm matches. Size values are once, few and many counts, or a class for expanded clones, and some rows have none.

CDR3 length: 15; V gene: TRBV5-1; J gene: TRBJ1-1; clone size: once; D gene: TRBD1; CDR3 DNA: TGCGCCAGCGGCCAACAGGGGACCCAGAACACTGAAGCTTTCTTT; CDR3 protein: CASGQQGTQNTEAFF
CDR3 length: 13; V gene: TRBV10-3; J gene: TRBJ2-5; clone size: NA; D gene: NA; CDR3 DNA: TGTGCCATCAAGACGGCGGAACAAGAGACCCAGTACTTC; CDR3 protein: CAIKTAEQETQYF
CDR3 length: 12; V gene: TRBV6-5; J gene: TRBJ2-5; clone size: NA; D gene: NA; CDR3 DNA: TGTGCCAGCAGTAAACTAGGAGAGACCCAGTACTTC; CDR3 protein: CASSKLGETQYF
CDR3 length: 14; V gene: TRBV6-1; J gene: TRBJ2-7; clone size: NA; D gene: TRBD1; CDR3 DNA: TGTGCCAGCAGTGGGAGGACAGGGAGGTACGAGCAGTACTTC; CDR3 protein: CASSGRTGRYEQYF
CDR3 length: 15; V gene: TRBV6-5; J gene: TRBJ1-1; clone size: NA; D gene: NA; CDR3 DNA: TGTGCCAGCGGGAGATCCAGAGAACTGAACACTGAAGCTTTCTTT; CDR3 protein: CASGRSRELNTEAFF
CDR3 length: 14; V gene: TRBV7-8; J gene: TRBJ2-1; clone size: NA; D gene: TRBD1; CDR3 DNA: TGTGCCAGCAGTAGGACAGGGTATGGCGATGAGCGGTTCTTC; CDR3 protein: CASSRTGYGDERFF
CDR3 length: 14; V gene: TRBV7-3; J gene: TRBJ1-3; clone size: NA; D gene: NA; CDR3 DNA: TGTGCCAGCGGATCCACAGGCTCTGGAAACACCATATATTTT; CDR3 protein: CASGSTGSGNTIYF
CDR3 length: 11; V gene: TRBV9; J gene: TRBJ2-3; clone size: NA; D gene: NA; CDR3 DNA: TGTGCCAGCAGCGGGGGGGATACGCAGTATTTT; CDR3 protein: CASSGGDTQYF
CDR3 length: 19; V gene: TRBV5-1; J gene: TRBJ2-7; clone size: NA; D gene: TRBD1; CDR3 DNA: TGCGCCAGCAGCTTGGTAGGTCCCGGGACAGGGGGCGGATTCCACGAGCAGTACTTC; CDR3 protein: CASSLVGPGTGGGFHEQYF
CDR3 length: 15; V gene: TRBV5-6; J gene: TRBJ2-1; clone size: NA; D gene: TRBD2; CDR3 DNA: TGTGCCAGCAGCCTTGGACTAGCGGGAGACAATGAGCAGTTCTTC; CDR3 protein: CASSLGLAGDNEQFF
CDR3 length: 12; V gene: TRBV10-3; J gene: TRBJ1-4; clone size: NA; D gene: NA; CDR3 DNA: TGTGCCATTGGGGGTAATGGAGAAAAACTGTTTTTT; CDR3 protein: CAIGGNGEKLFF
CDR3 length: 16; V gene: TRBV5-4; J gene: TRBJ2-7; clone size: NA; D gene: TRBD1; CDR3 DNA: TGTGCCAGCAGCTATGGGAGTGGGACAGGGCTTTACGAGCAGTACTTC; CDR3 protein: CASSYGSGTGLYEQYF
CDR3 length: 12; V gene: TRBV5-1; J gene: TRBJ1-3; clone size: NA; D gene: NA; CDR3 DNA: TGCGCCAGCAGCGGAACTGGAAACACCATATATTTT; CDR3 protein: CASSGTGNTIYF
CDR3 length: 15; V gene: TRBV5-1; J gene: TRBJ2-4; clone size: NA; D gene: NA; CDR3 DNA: TGCGCCAGCTCGAGGGGGGAACCCGGGGAGGACATTCAGTACTTC; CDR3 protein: CASSRGEPGEDIQYF
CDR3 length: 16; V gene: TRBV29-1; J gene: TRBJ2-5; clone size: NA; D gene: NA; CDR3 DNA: TGCAGCGTTGAATTTTCGGGAGCGTCTTTTTTAGAGACCCAGTACTTC; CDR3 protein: CSVEFSGASFLETQYF
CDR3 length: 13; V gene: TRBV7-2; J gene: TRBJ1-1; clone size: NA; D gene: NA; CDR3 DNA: TGTGCCAGCGGGACATCGTGGAACACTGAAGCTTTCTTT; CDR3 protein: CASGTSWNTEAFF
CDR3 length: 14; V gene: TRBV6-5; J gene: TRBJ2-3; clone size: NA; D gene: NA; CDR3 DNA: TGTGCCAGCAGCCACGGGGGCGCGACAGGGTCGCAGTATTTT; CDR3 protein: CASSHGGATGSQYF
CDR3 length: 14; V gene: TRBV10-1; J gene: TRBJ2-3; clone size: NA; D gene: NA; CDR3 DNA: TGCGCCAGCAGTGGCTACTTGGGGACAGATACGCAGTATTTT; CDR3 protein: CASSGYLGTDTQYF
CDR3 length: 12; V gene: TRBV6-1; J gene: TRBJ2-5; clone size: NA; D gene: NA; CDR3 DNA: TGTGCCTGCAGTGCACTAATAGAGACCCAGTACTTC; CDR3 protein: CACSALIETQYF
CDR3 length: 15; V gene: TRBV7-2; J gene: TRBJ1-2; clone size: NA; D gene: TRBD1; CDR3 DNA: TGTGCCAGCAGCGCCCGGGACAGGCCTAACTATGGCTACACCTTC; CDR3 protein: CASSARDRPNYGYTF